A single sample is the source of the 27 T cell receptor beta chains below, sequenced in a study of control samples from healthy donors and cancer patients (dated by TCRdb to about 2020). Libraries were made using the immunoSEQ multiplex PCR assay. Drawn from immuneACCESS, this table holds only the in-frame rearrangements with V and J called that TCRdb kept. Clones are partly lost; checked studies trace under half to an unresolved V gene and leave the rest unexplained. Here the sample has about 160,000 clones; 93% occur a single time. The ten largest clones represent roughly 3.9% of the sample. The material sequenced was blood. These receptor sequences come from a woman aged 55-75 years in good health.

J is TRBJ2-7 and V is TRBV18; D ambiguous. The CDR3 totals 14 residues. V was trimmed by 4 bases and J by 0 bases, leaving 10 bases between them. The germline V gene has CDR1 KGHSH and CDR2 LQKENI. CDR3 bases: TGTGCCAGCTCACTTGAGGTGAGCTCCTACGAGCAGTACTTC. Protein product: CASSLEVSSYEQYF.

CDR3 nucleotides: TGTGCCAGCAGTTTAGAAGCCGCGAACACCGGGGAGCTGTTTTTT. Translation: CASSLEAANTGELFF. The rearrangement uses TRBV27 and TRBJ2-2; D remains ambiguous. The CDR3 contains 15 residues. Germline lookup yields CDR1 MNHEY and CDR2 SMNVEV (reference sequence). The germline V and J ends were trimmed by 2 bases and 0 bases, with 7 bases remaining between them.

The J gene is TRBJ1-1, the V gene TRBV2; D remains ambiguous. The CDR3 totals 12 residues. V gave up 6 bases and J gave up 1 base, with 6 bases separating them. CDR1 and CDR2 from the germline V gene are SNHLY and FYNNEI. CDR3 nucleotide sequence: TGTGCCAGCAGGCGGGGGAACACTGAAGCTTTCTTT. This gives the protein CASRRGNTEAFF.

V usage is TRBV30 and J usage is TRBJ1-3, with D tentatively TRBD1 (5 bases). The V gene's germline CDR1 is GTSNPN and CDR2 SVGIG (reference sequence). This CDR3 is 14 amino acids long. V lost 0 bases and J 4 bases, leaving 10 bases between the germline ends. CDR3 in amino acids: CAWSVGDLGNTIYF. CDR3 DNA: TGTGCCTGGAGTGTGGGGGATTTGGGAAACACCATATATTTT.

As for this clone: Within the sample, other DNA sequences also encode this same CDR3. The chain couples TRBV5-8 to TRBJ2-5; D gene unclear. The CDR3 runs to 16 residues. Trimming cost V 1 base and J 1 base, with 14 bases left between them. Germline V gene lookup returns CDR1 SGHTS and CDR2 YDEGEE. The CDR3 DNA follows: TGTGCCAGCAGCTTGTTATCGTGGACCGCCCAAGAGACCCAGTACTTC. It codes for CASSLLSWTAQETQYF.

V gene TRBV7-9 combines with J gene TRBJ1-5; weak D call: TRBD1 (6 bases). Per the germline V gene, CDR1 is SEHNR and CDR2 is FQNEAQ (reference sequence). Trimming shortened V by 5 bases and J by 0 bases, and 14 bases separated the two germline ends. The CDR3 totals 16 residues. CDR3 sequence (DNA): TGTGCCAGCAGCCCAGGGACAATGAATAGCAATCAGCCCCAGCATTTT. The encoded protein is CASSPGTMNSNQPQHF.

CDR3 loop: CASSYPTRNQPQHF. Here the CDR3 DNA reads TGTGCCAGCAGTTACCCCACAAGAAATCAGCCCCAGCATTTT. The chain combines TRBV6-2 or TRBV6-3 with TRBJ1-5; D is unclear. Between the trimmed V and J ends, which lost 2 bases and 4 bases, there was a span of 9 bases. The CDR3 has 14 amino acids. The germline V gene encodes CDR1 MNHEY and CDR2 SVGEGT.

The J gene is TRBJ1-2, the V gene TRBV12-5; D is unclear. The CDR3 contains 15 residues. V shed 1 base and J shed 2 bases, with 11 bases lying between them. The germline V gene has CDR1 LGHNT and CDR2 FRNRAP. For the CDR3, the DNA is TGTGCTAGTGGTTTGGATCGGCCGTCGAACTATGGCTACACCTTC. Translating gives CASGLDRPSNYGYTF.

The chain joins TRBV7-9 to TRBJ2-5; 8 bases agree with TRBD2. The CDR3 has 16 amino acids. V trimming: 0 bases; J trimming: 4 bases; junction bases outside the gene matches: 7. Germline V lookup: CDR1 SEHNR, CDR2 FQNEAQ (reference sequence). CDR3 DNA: TGTGCCAGCAGCTTAGCCGGGGGGGCTATATTAGAGACCCAGTACTTC. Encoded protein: CASSLAGGAILETQYF.

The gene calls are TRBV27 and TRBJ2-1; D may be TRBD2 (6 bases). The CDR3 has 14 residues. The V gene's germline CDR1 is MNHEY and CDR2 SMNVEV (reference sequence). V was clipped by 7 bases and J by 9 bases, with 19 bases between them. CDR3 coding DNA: TGTGCCAGCATCCCTTTGGGGGGAGTTGGTGAGCAGTTCTTC. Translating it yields CASIPLGGVGEQFF.

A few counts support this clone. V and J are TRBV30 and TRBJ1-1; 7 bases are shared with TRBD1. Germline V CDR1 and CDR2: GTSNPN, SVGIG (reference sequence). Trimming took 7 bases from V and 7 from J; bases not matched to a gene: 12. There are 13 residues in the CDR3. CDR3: CASEWEGAYEAFF. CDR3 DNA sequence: TGTGCCTCCGAGTGGGAGGGGGCCTATGAAGCTTTCTTT.

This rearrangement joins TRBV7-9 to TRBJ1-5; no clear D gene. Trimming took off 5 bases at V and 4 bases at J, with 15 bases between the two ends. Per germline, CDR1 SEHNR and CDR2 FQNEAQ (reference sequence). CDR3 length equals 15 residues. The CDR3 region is CASSPTGGGNQPQHF. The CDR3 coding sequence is TGTGCCAGCAGCCCAACGGGCGGCGGGAATCAGCCCCAGCATTTT.

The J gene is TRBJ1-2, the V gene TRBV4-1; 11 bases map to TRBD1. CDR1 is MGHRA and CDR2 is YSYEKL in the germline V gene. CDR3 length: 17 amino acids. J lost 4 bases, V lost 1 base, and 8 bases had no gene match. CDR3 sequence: CASSQVRTGGASYGYTF. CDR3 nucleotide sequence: TGCGCCAGCAGCCAAGTGCGGACAGGGGGCGCATCCTATGGCTACACCTTC.

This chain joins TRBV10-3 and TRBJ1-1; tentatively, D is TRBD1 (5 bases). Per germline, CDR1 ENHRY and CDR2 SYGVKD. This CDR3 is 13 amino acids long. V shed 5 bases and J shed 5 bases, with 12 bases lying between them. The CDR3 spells CAISRLGGTEAFF. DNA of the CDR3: TGTGCCATCAGTCGATTGGGGGGAACTGAAGCTTTCTTT.

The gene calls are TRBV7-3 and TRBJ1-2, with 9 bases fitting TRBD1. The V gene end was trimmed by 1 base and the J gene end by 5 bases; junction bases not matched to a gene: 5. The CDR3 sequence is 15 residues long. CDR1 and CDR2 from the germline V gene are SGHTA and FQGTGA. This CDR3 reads CASSLRGQGEYGYTF. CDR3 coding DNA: TGTGCCAGCAGCTTAAGGGGACAGGGCGAGTATGGCTACACCTTC.

In nucleotides, the CDR3 is TGTGCCAGCAGTTGGAGGGGCTCCCCAGATACGCAGTATTTT. Translating gives CASSWRGSPDTQYF. The chain is built from TRBV5-4 and TRBJ2-3, with TRBD2 as a possible D gene (6 bases). Trimming took 5 bases from V and 4 from J, leaving 14 bases between them. This CDR3 has 14 residues. Germline V gene sequence: CDR1 SGHNT, CDR2 YYREEE (reference sequence).

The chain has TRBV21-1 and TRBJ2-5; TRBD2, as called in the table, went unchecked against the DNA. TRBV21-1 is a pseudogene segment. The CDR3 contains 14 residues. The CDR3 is CASLLAGGEETQYF. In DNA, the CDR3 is TGTGCCAGCCTGCTAGCGGGGGGAGAGGAGACCCAGTACTTC.

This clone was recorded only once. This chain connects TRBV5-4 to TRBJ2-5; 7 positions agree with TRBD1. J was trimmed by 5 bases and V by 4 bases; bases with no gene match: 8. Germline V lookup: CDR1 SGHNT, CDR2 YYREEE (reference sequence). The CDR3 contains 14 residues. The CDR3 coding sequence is TGTGCCAGCAGCCCCTCGACAGGGATCGAGACCCAGTACTTC. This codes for CASSPSTGIETQYF.

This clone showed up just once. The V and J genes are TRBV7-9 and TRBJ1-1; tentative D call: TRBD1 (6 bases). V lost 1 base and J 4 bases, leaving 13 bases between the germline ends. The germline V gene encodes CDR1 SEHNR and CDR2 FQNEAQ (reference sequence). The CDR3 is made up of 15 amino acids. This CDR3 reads CASSLGGRGSTEAFF. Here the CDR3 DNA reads TGTGCCAGCAGCTTAGGTGGCAGGGGCAGCACTGAAGCTTTCTTT.

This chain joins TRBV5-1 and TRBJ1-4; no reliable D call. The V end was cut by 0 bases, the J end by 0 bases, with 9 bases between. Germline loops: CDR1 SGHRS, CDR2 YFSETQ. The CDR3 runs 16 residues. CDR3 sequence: CASSLGRGPTNEKLFF. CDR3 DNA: TGCGCCAGCAGCTTGGGGCGGGGTCCAACTAATGAAAAACTGTTTTTT.

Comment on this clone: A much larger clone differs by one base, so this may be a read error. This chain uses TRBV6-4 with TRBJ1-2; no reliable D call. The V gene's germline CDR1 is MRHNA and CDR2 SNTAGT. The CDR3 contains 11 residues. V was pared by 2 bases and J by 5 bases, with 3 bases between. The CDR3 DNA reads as TGTGCCAGCAGTGACGCATATGGCTACACCTTC. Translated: CASSDAYGYTF.

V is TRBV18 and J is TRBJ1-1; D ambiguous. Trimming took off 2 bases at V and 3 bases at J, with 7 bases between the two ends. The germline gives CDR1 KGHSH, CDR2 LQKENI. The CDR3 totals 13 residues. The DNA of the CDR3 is TGTGCCAGCTCACCATCCCAAGACACTGAAGCTTTCTTT. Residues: CASSPSQDTEAFF. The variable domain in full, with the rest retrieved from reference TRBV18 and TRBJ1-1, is NAGVMQNPRHLVRRRGQEARLRCSPMKGHSHVYWYRQLPEEGLKFMVYLQKENIIDESGMPKERFSAEFPKEGPSILRIQQVVRGDSAAYFCASSPSQDTEAFFGQGTRLTVV.

CDR3 region: CASRFDRNTEAFF. CDR3 coding DNA: TGTGCCAGCAGATTCGACAGGAACACTGAAGCTTTCTTT. The chain links TRBV7-2 to TRBJ1-1, with a tentative D call TRBD1 (5 bases). The CDR3 has 13 residues. Germline V gene lookup returns CDR1 SGHTA and CDR2 FQGNSA. Trimming removed 6 bases from V and 1 base from J, with 9 bases in between.

The CDR3 sequence is CASSLAGDGYTF. CDR3 nucleotide sequence: TGTGCCAGCAGCCTCGCTGGTGATGGCTACACCTTC. This chain links TRBV11-2 with TRBJ1-2; D not certain. Germline loops: CDR1 SGHAT, CDR2 FQNNGV. V lost 5 bases and J lost 6, with 10 bases in between. The CDR3 has 12 amino acids.

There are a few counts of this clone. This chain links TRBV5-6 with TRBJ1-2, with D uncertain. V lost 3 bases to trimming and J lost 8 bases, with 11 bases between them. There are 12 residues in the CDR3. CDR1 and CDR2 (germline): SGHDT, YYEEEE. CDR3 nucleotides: TGTGCCAGCAGCTCCGCGGCGGAGGGCTACACCTTC. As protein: CASSSAAEGYTF.

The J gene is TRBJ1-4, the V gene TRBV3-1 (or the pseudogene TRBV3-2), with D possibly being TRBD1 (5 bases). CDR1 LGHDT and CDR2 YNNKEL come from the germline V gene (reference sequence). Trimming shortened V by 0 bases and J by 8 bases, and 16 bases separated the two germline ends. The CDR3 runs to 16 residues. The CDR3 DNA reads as TGTGCCAGCAGCCAAGACGGGCCCAGGGTAAGGGAAAAACTGTTTTTT. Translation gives CASSQDGPRVREKLFF.

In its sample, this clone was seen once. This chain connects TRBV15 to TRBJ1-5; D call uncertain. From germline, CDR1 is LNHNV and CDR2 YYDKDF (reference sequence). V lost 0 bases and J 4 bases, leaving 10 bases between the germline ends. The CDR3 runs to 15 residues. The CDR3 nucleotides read TGTGCCACCAGCAGAGAATATACAAGGAATCAGCCCCAGCATTTT. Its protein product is CATSREYTRNQPQHF.